The 4 T cell receptor beta chains below all came from one sample that was sequenced in a study of shared clonotypes between healthy human individuals. Libraries were prepared by immunoSEQ multiplex PCR; TCRdb keeps only in-frame clonotypes and omits some of them. Counted here are about 2.3 million clones, around 90% occurring once; the ten biggest clones make up approximately 0.39%. Sequencing was carried out using naive CD4+ T cells from PBMCs. Subset denoted: CD45RA+ positively selected. These receptors were obtained from a man between 18 and 29 years old in good health. Some clones in this sample may be carry-over from other donors' samples.

This chain connects TRBV7-9 to TRBJ2-7; 15 bases are a match to TRBD2. Trimming removed 2 bases from V and 2 bases from J; junction bases left unmatched: 10. Germline V gene sequence: CDR1 SEHNR, CDR2 FQNEAQ (reference sequence). This CDR3 has 19 amino acids. CDR3 nucleotides: TGTGCCAGCAGCTTATCGCCCGGACTAGCGGGAGGGACCACCTACGAGCAGTACTTC. This translates into CASSLSPGLAGGTTYEQYF.

V is TRBV7-9 and J is TRBJ1-3; D ambiguous. Germline CDR1 reads SEHNR; CDR2 reads FQNEAQ (reference sequence). CDR3 size: 17 residues. With 0 bases removed from V and 0 bases from J, the gap between germline ends came to 12 bases. The CDR3 region is CASSLALEVSSGNTIYF. Written as DNA, the CDR3 is TGTGCCAGCAGCTTAGCGCTTGAGGTTAGCTCTGGAAACACCATATATTTT.

The V and J genes are TRBV6-1 and TRBJ2-1; perhaps TRBD2 as D (6 bases). Germline V gene lookup returns CDR1 MNHNS and CDR2 SASEGT. The CDR3 totals 14 residues. Trimming left V 8 bases short and J 4 bases short, with 15 bases between. Here the CDR3 DNA reads TGTGCCAGCTCTGGGCGGGGACCGTACAATGAGCAGTTCTTC. The encoded protein is CASSGRGPYNEQFF.

The chain has TRBV4-1 and TRBJ1-1; tentatively, D is TRBD1 (5 bases). Trimming shortened V by 2 bases and J by 4 bases, and 11 bases separated the two germline ends. CDR1 is MGHRA and CDR2 is YSYEKL in the germline V gene. The CDR3 covers 14 residues. The CDR3 spells CASSQKGQATEAFF. CDR3 DNA: TGCGCCAGCAGCCAAAAGGGGCAGGCCACTGAAGCTTTCTTT.